The 11 T cell receptor beta chains listed next were all sequenced from one sample in a study of control samples from healthy donors and cancer patients. Produced via immunoSEQ multiplex PCR; TCRdb's table is partial and in-frame only. This table has 130,000 to 150,000 clones, roughly 92% appearing once. The sample was blood. These receptor sequences come from a man aged 25 to 45 in good health.

For the CDR3, the DNA is TGTGCCAGCAGCCCCCGGGACAGATATGGCTACACCTTC. It is translated as CASSPRDRYGYTF. The chain couples TRBV3-1 (or the pseudogene TRBV3-2) to TRBJ1-2; the match to TRBD1 covers 7 bases. With 4 bases clipped from V and 5 bases from J, the junction kept 4 bases outside the gene matches. The germline gives CDR1 LGHDT, CDR2 YNNKEL (reference sequence). The CDR3 sequence is 13 residues long.

This clone was seen just once. The rearrangement uses TRBV5-1 and TRBJ2-1; D possibly corresponds to TRBD1 (5 bases). CDR3 length: 13 residues. Germline V gene lookup returns CDR1 SGHRS and CDR2 YFSETQ. The ends were cut back, 0 bases at V and 9 bases at J, with 10 bases in the middle. The CDR3 nucleotides are TGCGCCAGCAGCTTGGGACAGTCAGGTGAGCAGTTCTTC. It specifies CASSLGQSGEQFF.

The chain uses TRBV29-1 and TRBJ2-5, with 9 bases identical to TRBD1. CDR3 length: 15 amino acids. Germline values: CDR1 SQVTM, CDR2 ANQGSEA. The ends lost 4 bases at V and 5 bases at J; junction bases unmatched: 11. CDR3 sequence (DNA): TGCAGCGTTGGTTTATGGGACAGGGTGTTGGAGACCCAGTACTTC. It is translated as CSVGLWDRVLETQYF.

This rearrangement joins TRBV6-1 to TRBJ2-3, with a possible D match to TRBD2 (6 bases). Germline assignment: CDR1 MNHNS and CDR2 SASEGT. This CDR3 region has 16 residues. Trimming left V 1 base short and J 1 base short, with 12 bases between. The CDR3: CASSEVEGVGTDTQYF. The DNA of the CDR3 is TGTGCCAGCAGTGAAGTGGAGGGAGTTGGCACAGATACGCAGTATTTT.

This clone was counted at least ten times. J is TRBJ2-7 and V is TRBV11-2; D is undetermined. Deletions cut 1 base from V and 4 bases from J, with 8 bases between. The CDR3 length is 13 residues. From germline, CDR1 is SGHAT and CDR2 FQNNGV. CDR3 sequence: CASSLVLGYEQYF. The CDR3 bases are TGTGCCAGCAGCTTAGTACTTGGTTACGAGCAGTACTTC.

This clone was seen just once. The chain has TRBV28 and TRBJ1-1; 8 bases map to TRBD1. Germline V gene sequence: CDR1 MDHEN, CDR2 SYDVKM. After removal of 6 bases from V and 4 bases from J, the junction contained 1 base not matched to a gene. The CDR3 totals 12 residues. The CDR3 nucleotides are TGTGCCAGCAGAACAGGGGGCACTGAAGCTTTCTTT. It yields the protein CASRTGGTEAFF.

CDR3 sequence reads: CASSLDRGSDTQYF. The DNA of the CDR3 is TGTGCCAGCAGCTTAGACAGGGGATCAGATACGCAGTATTTT. The V gene is TRBV11-3, the J gene TRBJ2-3; weak D call: TRBD1 (6 bases). Germline CDR1 reads SGHNT; CDR2 reads YENEEA. The V end was cut by 0 bases, the J end by 4 bases, with 8 bases between. CDR3 length: 14 amino acids.

The chain uses TRBV11-2 and TRBJ1-5, with D hard to call. Looked up from germline, CDR1 is SGHAT and CDR2 is FQNNGV. This CDR3 contains 13 residues. Trimming took 1 base from V and 5 from J, leaving 6 bases between them. The CDR3 sequence is CASSLVADQPQHF. The CDR3 bases are TGTGCCAGCAGCTTAGTTGCGGATCAGCCCCAGCATTTT.

The chain is built from TRBV27 and TRBJ1-6; 10 bases match TRBD1. This CDR3 comprises 14 residues. The V gene's germline CDR1 is MNHEY and CDR2 SMNVEV (reference sequence). V dropped 5 bases and J dropped 8; count of bases not matched to a gene: 3. CDR3 nucleotides: TGTGCCAGCAGTCGGGACAGGGGTGATTCACCCCTCCACTTT. Protein product: CASSRDRGDSPLHF.

This clone occurred once. The chain has TRBV23-1 and TRBJ2-1; D may be TRBD2 (5 bases). TRBV23-1 is known as an ORF, though its function is uncertain. V gave up 6 bases and J gave up 0 bases, with 18 bases separating them. The CDR3 loop spans 17 amino acids. The CDR3 loop reads CASSRYSGRVSYNEQFF. CDR3 DNA sequence: TGCGCCAGCAGCCGTTACAGTGGGCGGGTCTCCTACAATGAGCAGTTCTTC.

The gene calls are TRBV5-6 and TRBJ2-1, with 12 bases that match TRBD2. The germline gives CDR1 SGHDT, CDR2 YYEEEE. V was pared by 4 bases and J by 5 bases, with 7 bases of the junction left unmatched. The CDR3 runs 16 residues. CDR3 in DNA: TGTGCCAGCAGCCGGACTAGCGGGAACCTGAACAATGAGCAGTTCTTC. Residues: CASSRTSGNLNNEQFF.